This TCR beta chain was recorded in a study of blood T cell repertoires in COVID-19 (dated by TCRdb to the early 2020s). About the study as a whole: Samples from collaborators originated in the United States, Italy and Spain and spanned both the acute and convalescent phases of COVID-19. Deeply sampled blood TCRbeta repertoires from subjects exposed to, actively infected with, or recovered from COVID-19 were included in the dataset. The samples were drawn from the first 160 participants of the ongoing ImmuneRACE study and from over a thousand subjects provided by 6 global collaborators. The material from the prospective study consisted of cDNA or gDNA derived from T cells, B-cell-depleted T cells, or PBMCs. The sample metadata nearly always contained a de-identified subject ID, COVID-19 status, age in years and sex. Where available, HLA class I and class II types were taken from metadata supplied by the sample provider and were not determined by assay-based typing. A freely available public database, intended as a resource for researchers studying the immune response to SARS-CoV-2, is where the repertoires were released.

Overall results and qualifications from the work: The amount of clinical and demographic metadata varied by source and participant and was provided uncurated.

TCRbeta CDR3 regions were amplified from genomic DNA using the immunoSEQ Assay, a bias-controlled multiplex PCR. The authors' pipeline ran thus. Nucleated cell counts per sample were estimated from amplification of reference gene primers within the assay. To quantify the absolute abundance of each unique TCRbeta CDR3 rearrangement, sequence reads were collapsed and filtered. For each sample, productive Simpson clonality was calculated as the square root of Simpson's diversity index over productive rearrangements. TCRdb limited this immuneACCESS table to in-frame rearrangements with V and J called. A share of clones is missing; checked studies link under half to unresolved V genes, and the rest is unexplained. V, J and clone size are taken as reported in that table, and D and trimming were inferred from the DNA itself. A total of approximately 100,000 clones appear in this sample, about 86% of them only once. The ten largest clones take up 2% to 3% of the sample.

Note on this clone: Its cognate antigen has yet to be identified. No much larger clone is present one base from it, and per-base qualities are unavailable.

Participants in the prospective study were enrolled through a virtual design, were aged roughly 18 to 100 years, and lived in about two dozen United States geographic areas. To assign participants to cohorts, the prospective study relied on clinical history that participants themselves reported in a screening survey and a study questionnaire. For ImmuneRACE Cohort 3, a participant was defined as recovered based on two consecutive negative NP/OP PCR tests, clearance by a healthcare professional, or resolution of symptoms. In the prospective study, whole blood, serum and a nasopharyngeal or oropharyngeal swab were collected from each participant by mobile phlebotomists. Additional blood draws and questionnaires over a roughly two-month period could optionally be provided by prospective study participants. Before DNA extraction, prospective study blood samples were shipped either frozen or at room temperature.

The germline V gene encodes CDR1 MDHEN and CDR2 SYDVKM. Unmatched junction bases come to 8, with V trimmed by 6 bases and J by 1 base. Its CDR3 holds 15 amino acids, cysteine through phenylalanine. Only CDR3 DNA is held: 45 bases, read in frame from base 1. Recombination joined TRBV28 with TRBJ1-1, and TRBD1 aligns with 7 junction nucleotides. What was sequenced was PBMCs or T cells enriched from blood (not recorded which). The clonotype was recovered from a woman aged 50 to 60 who had recovered from COVID-19. The DNA sequence follows: TGTGCCAGCAGAAGATCAGCAGGGGGGAACACTGAAGCTTTCTTT. Translated, it reads CASRRSAGGNTEAFF.